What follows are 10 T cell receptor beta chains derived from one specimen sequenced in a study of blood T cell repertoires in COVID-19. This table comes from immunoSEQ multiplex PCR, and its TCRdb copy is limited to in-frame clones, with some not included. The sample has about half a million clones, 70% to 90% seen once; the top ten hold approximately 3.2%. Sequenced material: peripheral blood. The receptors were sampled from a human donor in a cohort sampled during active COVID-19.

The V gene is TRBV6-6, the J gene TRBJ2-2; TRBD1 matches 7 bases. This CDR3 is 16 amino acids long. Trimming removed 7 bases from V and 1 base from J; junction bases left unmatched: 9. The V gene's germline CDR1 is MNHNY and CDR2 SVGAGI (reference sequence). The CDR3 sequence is CASTQVTGQNTGELFF. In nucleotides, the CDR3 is TGTGCCAGCACTCAAGTGACAGGGCAGAACACCGGGGAGCTGTTTTTT.

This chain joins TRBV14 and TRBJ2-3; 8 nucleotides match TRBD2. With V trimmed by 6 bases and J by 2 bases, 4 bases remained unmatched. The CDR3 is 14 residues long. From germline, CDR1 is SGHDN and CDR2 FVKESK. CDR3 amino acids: CASRDSGNTDTQYF. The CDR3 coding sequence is TGTGCCAGCAGAGATAGCGGGAACACAGATACGCAGTATTTT.

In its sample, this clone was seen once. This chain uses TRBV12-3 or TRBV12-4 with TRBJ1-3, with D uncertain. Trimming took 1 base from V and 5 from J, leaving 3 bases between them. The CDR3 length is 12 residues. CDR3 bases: TGTGCCAGCAGTTTAGACAGAAACACCATATATTTT. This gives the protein CASSLDRNTIYF.

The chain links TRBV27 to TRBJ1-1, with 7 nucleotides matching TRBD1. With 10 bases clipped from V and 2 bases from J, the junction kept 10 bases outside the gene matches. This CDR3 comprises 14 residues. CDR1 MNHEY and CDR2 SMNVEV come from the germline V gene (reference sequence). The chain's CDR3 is CATKKGAGNTEAFF. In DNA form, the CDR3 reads TGTGCCACCAAAAAGGGGGCGGGAAACACTGAAGCTTTCTTT.

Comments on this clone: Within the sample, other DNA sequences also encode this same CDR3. CDR3 DNA sequence: TGTGCCAGCAGCTTGGCAGGGGTCCAAGAGACCCAGTACTTC. Its protein product is CASSLAGVQETQYF. This rearrangement joins TRBV5-4 to TRBJ2-5; D might be TRBD1 (6 bases). The ends were cut back, 0 bases at V and 1 base at J, with 7 bases in the middle. CDR1 and CDR2 from the germline V gene are SGHNT and YYREEE (reference sequence). The CDR3 consists of 14 residues.

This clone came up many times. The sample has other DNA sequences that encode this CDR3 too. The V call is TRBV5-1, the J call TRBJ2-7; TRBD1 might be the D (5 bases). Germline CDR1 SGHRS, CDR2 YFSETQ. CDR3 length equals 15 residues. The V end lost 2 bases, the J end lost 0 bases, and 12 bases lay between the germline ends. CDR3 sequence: CASSLRDRGSYEQYF. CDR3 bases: TGCGCCAGCAGCTTACGAGATAGGGGCTCCTACGAGCAGTACTTC.

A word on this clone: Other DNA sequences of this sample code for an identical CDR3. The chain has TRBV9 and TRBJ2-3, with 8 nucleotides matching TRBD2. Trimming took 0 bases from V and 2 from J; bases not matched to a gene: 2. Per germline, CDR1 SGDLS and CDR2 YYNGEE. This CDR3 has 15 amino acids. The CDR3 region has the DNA TGTGCCAGCAGCGTAGCGGGAGGGCCCACAGATACGCAGTATTTT. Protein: CASSVAGGPTDTQYF.

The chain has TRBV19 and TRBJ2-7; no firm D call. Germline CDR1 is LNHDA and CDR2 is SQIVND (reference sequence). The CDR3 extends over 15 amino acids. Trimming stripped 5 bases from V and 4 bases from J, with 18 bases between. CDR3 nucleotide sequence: TGTGCCAGTAGTTTCACATTTAACCTCCCTTACGAGCAGTACTTC. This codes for CASSFTFNLPYEQYF.

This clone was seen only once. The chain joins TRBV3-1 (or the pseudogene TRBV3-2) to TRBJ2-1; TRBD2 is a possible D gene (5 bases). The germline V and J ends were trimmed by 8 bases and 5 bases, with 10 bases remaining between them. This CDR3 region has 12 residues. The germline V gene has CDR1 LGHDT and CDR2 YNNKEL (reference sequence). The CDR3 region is CASRLRDNEQFF. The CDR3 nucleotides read TGTGCCAGCCGCCTGAGGGACAATGAGCAGTTCTTC.

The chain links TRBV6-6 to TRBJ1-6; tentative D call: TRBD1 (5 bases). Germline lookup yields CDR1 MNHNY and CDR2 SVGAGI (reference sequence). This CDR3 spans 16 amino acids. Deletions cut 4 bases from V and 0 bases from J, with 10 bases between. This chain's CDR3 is CASSLRQSSYNSPLHF. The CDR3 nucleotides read TGTGCCAGCAGTTTACGACAGAGCTCCTATAATTCACCCCTCCACTTT.